Reported below is one TCR beta chain. The antigen remains unidentified. This record comes from a study of beta chain features in type 1 diabetes. Across the study: Patients shared similar age, gender and cell yields with healthy donors. General observations from the study: The naive, central memory and Treg TCRB repertoires of patients appeared to be more similar to one another than those of healthy donors. Shortening that was moderate but significant affected the TCRB CDR3s of Type 1 diabetes patients in all four CD4+ subsets. Type 1 diabetes patients had fewer VDJ junction insertions and more deletions. Possible PCR preference for shorter templates applied equally to patients and controls.

This CDR3 spans 14 amino acids. Germline V gene lookup returns CDR1 MNHEY and CDR2 SVGAGI. With 6 bases removed from V and 3 bases from J, the gap between germline ends came to 12 bases. As every portion of the isolated RNA was reverse transcribed, the sequencing read expressed TCRB transcripts. Clones were sequenced by immunoSEQ multiplex PCR, and TCRdb holds only the in-frame ones, with some missing. The repertoire includes some 350,000 clones, roughly 9.8% of them detected once, and roughly 0.54% sits in the top ten. Sequenced sample: central memory CD4+ T cells from blood. The clonotype originates from a man aged 25 to 40 with type 1 diabetes. The chain couples TRBV6-5 to TRBJ1-5; D gene unclear. The CDR3 nucleotides read TGTGCCAGCAGCCGCGGCTTCTTCAATCAGCCCCAGCATTTT. Its protein is CASSRGFFNQPQHF.